The text below deals with one TCR beta chain. This clonotype was counted at least ten times. The antigen it recognizes is unknown. Per-nucleotide qualities are absent, and no much larger clonotype sits a single base away. In the ophthalmopathy patients, disease was moderately to severely active, with a Clinical Activity Score of 3 or more, a NOSPECS grade of 4 or more, and a duration of less than 3 months. Patients with uncontrolled infections, other autoimmune diseases, pregnancy or lactation were excluded. Clinical symptoms, serum thyroxine and TRAb, thyroid ultrasound, and orbital computed tomography formed the basis for the diagnoses. PBMCs were separated from around 9.1 ml of fresh peripheral blood using Ficoll-Paque density gradient centrifugation. Total RNA was extracted using Trizol reagent, and RNA quality was assessed on an Agilent 2100 Bioanalyzer. The sample originates from a study of T cells in Graves' hyperthyroidism and ophthalmopathy (dated by TCRdb to the late 2010s). For context, the study as a whole: Peripheral blood samples were taken at initial diagnosis, before any treatment was given. To identify distinguishing TCR V-J signatures, a discovery cohort of about 95 patients was used, comprising some 45 with Graves' ophthalmopathy and under 60 with stable Graves' hyperthyroidism. Prospective prediction of ophthalmopathy was tested in an independent validation cohort of some 19 hyperthyroidism patients and 17 patients who later progressed to ophthalmopathy. The 100 or so discovery patients were divided at random into training and test sets in a 7:3 ratio. Thyroid tissue and blood T-cell repertoires from over 5 Graves' hyperthyroidism patients were also compared in the study. After blood sampling, hyperthyroidism patients were treated with methimazole at a starting dose of 30 mg daily, and ophthalmopathy patients were treated with high-dose intravenous methylprednisolone. The paper reports TCR Vbeta CDR3 sequencing of about 140 peripheral blood samples: under 45 ophthalmopathy, about 75 hyperthyroidism and approximately 17 progressor patients. On the study overall, not on this receptor specifically: No statistical method was used to set the sample size in advance, and investigators knew the group allocation. Most expanded thyroid clonotypes (frequency above 0.001) were also detected in blood, suggesting blood repertoires may reflect thyroid immune responses. A model built on a 13 V-J signature distinguished ophthalmopathy from stable hyperthyroidism, reaching about 88% sensitivity and about 81% specificity in cross-validation and 80%/75% in testing. During validation, the model predicted progression to ophthalmopathy a median of around 7 months ahead of onset, with more than 55% sensitivity and around 73% specificity.

TCR beta CDR3 regions were amplified from RNA transcripts. A first-round RT-PCR of the TCR CDR3 used the HTBI primer set with the Qiagen OneStep RT-PCR kit. Libraries were constructed in a second round of multiplex PCR, after which size selection and purification were carried out. Paired-end sequencing of the libraries was performed with 100 bp reads on an Illumina HiSeq2000. The study's processing was this. Raw data were processed with SOAPnuke, discarding reads with adapters, uncalled bases, mean Phred below 15, or no exact constant-primer or identifier match. COPE v1.2.5 was used to merge the high-quality paired reads, and each unique nucleotide sequence was defined as a clonotype. MiTCR v1.1 was used to align the clonotypes against IMGT TRBV, TRBD and TRBJ reference segments. The analysis included only V-J combinations with a frequency above 0.0001, which together covered 99% to 99.2% of the repertoires. The TCS score was defined as the ratio of F50 (clonal expansion) to E x V (chaos), calculated using BLOSUM62-based TCRdist between CDR3 peptides within each V-J. Welch's t-statistics and random forest reduced fewer than 550 V-J features to under 15, which were used in a naive Bayes classifier (R e1071). Through fastp at Q25 and MiXCR, TCRdb rebuilt clones from the public reads, retaining in-frame beta chains. CDR3 protein sequences are deduplicated, and each keeps its most common genes and DNA. TCRdb's processing, not the authors', yielded these V and J calls. Recorded for this sample are approximately 690,000 distinct CDR3 sequences; around 21% of them occurred a single time. Clones ranked in the top ten supply 30% to 40% of the sample.

V has 4 bases trimmed and J has 3 bases trimmed; junction bases matching no gene number 8. Reading the germline V gene (reference sequence) gives CDR1 SGHAT and CDR2 FQDESV. The CDR3 contains 15 residues, cysteine and phenylalanine counted. Here the CDR3 DNA is all that survives: 45 bases in frame from base 1. The sequenced material came from blood. The rearranged segments are TRBV11-1 and TRBJ2-7, with 8 junctional bases fitting TRBD2. The origin of this receptor is a man between 25 and 39 years old with Graves' ophthalmopathy. The nucleotides read TGTGCCAGCAGCTCCGAACTAGCGGTCCACTACGAGCAGTACTTC. The encoded protein is CASSSELAVHYEQYF.